This T cell receptor beta chain was recovered during a study of esophageal squamous cell carcinoma under preoperative chemotherapy. Across the study: Both tumor-infiltrating lymphocytes and peripheral blood T cells had their TCR repertoires profiled.

The time point denotes: after preoperative PTX-NDP chemotherapy. The V and J ends lost 8 bases and 4 bases, in that order; junction bases with no gene match: 11. The CDR3 consists of 16 residues. Whole-study findings and limits: Paclitaxel-nedaplatin therapy caused immediate, substantial clonotype frequency changes. Peripheral T cells showed a significant TCR diversity increase after chemotherapy, unlike tumor-infiltrating lymphocytes.

TCRdb fed the PCR reads into MiXCR, producing one record per CDR3 protein. The data show around 34,000 distinct CDR3 sequences, with 52% seen just once and roughly 23% held by the top ten. This clonotype came up many times. Its cognate antigen is unknown. This clonotype was sampled from a human donor with esophageal squamous cell carcinoma. The donor label of this sample is uncertain. Sampling was done from a patient given preoperative chemotherapy. V and J are TRBV12-3 or TRBV12-4 and TRBJ2-5, with 12 nucleotides matching TRBD2. The CDR3 coding sequence is TGTGCCAGCGCACTAGCGGGGGGCAGTAGGGGAGAGACCCAGTACTTC. It encodes CASALAGGSRGETQYF.